This paragraph reports one T cell receptor beta chain. This clone has a handful of counts. Its target antigen remains unknown. No clone much larger than this one lies a single base away; base qualities are absent. These data belong to a study of OX40 agonist ivuxolimab in advanced cancers. A note on the overall study: Ivuxolimab was a fully human IgG2 agonistic monoclonal antibody targeting the costimulatory receptor OX40 (CD134). Patients were allowed to have had prior anti-PD-1, anti-PD-L1 or anti-CTLA-4 therapy, and approximately 39% of the dose-escalation patients had been treated with checkpoint inhibitors. Of the 50 or so patients in dose escalation, about 20 had hepatocellular carcinoma, some 15 had melanoma, 9 had renal cell carcinoma and 9 had head and neck cancer. Intravenous ivuxolimab was administered to patients every 2 weeks at six dose levels: 0.01, 0.1, 0.3, 1.5, 3 and 10 mg/kg. Three dose-escalation patients achieved partial responses, one with hepatocellular carcinoma and two with cutaneous melanoma. The point of sequencing TCRbeta in the periphery was to test whether ivuxolimab changed TCR sequence diversity and drove clonal T-cell expansion. The paper describes the monotherapy dose-escalation part (N of about 50 patients) of the phase I trial of ivuxolimab. In the dose-escalation cohort, 70% to 85% of patients were male, and the mean age was approximately 55 years, with a range of about 23 to 85. General findings and caveats noted by the study authors: On average, CD8+ T cells showed more expanded clones than CD4+ T cells after ivuxolimab. In the 0.1-3.0 mg/kg groups, partial responders were among the patients with the lowest normalized peripheral clonal expansion, particularly in CD8+ T cells. Which antigens the clonally expanded peripheral T cells were specific for was not determined. Low levels of normalized T-cell clonal expansion were also seen in some nonresponding patients. At doses of 0.1 to 3.0 mg/kg, clonal expansion of both CD4+ and CD8+ blood T cells was observed from baseline to week 6.

The germline V gene specifies SGHDT as CDR1 and YYEEEE as CDR2. The CDR3 sequence holds 15 residues, the cysteine and phenylalanine included. Of the read, only the CDR3 DNA is kept; its 45 bases are in frame from base 1. V is cut back by 2 bases and J by 5 bases, with 5 bases in the junction unmatched. Patients with autoimmune disease history or receiving systemic immunosuppression were excluded from the trial. Peripheral blood for TCR sequencing was collected from all dose cohorts at baseline, on cycle 4 day 1, and on cycle 7 day 1. Samples were obtained from an open-label, multicenter, first-in-human phase I dose-escalation trial of ivuxolimab. Adults with locally advanced or metastatic melanoma, renal cell carcinoma, hepatocellular carcinoma or head and neck squamous cell carcinoma were enrolled in the trial. CD4+ and CD8+ T cells were sorted separately from peripheral blood before TCR sequencing.

Genomic DNA was isolated from the sorted cells so that the TCRbeta CDR3 region could be sequenced. The immunoSEQ Assay was used to sequence the TCRbeta CDR3 regions. The clones in this table, taken by TCRdb from immuneACCESS, are in-frame only. Not every clone is retained; where verified, under half of the shortfall comes from an unresolved V gene, and the cause of the rest is unknown. The sample yields around 16,000 clones; 75% to 85% were counted once. The ten largest clones represent about an eighth of the sample. The rearranged chain carries TRBV5-6 and TRBJ1-4; a stretch of 8 junction bases matches TRBD1. This sequence originates from an adult with an advanced solid tumor such as melanoma, head and neck, liver or kidney cancer. The source was CD4+ or CD8+ T cells sorted from blood, collected in a trial of the OX40 agonist ivuxolimab. This receptor carries the CDR3 CASSFSGGLNEKLFF. The DNA reads as follows: TGTGCCAGCAGCTTCTCAGGGGGCCTAAATGAAAAACTGTTTTTT.